This T cell receptor (beta chain) was recovered during a study of shared clonotypes between healthy human individuals. Findings and caveats of the study: Only a few donors were included, so the genetic and exposure-history diversity represented was limited.

With regard to this clone: What it binds is unknown.

Generated by immunoSEQ multiplex PCR, the TCRdb table keeps only in-frame clones and is missing some. The sample has roughly 640,000 clones, 97% seen once. Germline V gene sequence: CDR1 SGDLS, CDR2 YYNGEE. Trimming removed 3 bases at V and 2 bases at J, with 12 bases between. This CDR3 is built from 14 residues. J is TRBJ2-7 and V is TRBV9; D is possibly TRBD2 (5 bases). This TCR was sampled from a woman younger than 45 in good health. Input material: naive CD4+ T cells sorted from blood. Subset in this sample: CD45RA+ positively selected. For the CDR3, the DNA is TGTGCCAGCAGCGAGTCCCCGGGGACCTACGAGCAGTACTTC. It translates to CASSESPGTYEQYF.